This entry concerns a single TCR beta chain. Individuals aged roughly 18 to 95 years were recruited from roughly 23 US areas. Germline values: CDR1 GTSNPN, CDR2 SVGIG (reference sequence). The CDR3 sequence is 14 residues long. V was pared by 4 bases and J by 4 bases, with 17 bases between. This specimen comes from a study of blood T cell repertoires in COVID-19. Study overall: Specimens from acute and convalescent COVID-19 originated in the United States, Italy and Spain.

Profiled with immunoSEQ multiplex PCR; TCRdb holds only in-frame clones, not every one. The sample consists of some 140,000 clones, roughly 83% of them appearing once. This sequence was found in a man aged 35 to 55 with acute COVID-19. Material for sequencing was PBMCs or T cells enriched from blood (not recorded which). The chain combines TRBV30 with TRBJ2-7; possibly TRBD2 for D (6 bases). The CDR3: CAWKGRDFFYEQYF. The CDR3, as DNA: TGTGCCTGGAAGGGTCGGGACTTCTTTTACGAGCAGTACTTC. The variable domain in full, completed from reference TRBV30 and TRBJ2-7, reads SQTIHQWPATLVQPVGSPLSLECTVEGTSNPNLYWYRQAAGRGLQLLFYSVGIGQISSEVPQNLSASRPQDRQFILSSKKLLLSDSGFYLCAWKGRDFFYEQYFGPGTRLTVT.